Below, one TCR beta chain is given with its context. These data are taken from a study of blood T cell repertoires in COVID-19. Overall study: COVID-19 samples, acute and convalescent, were from the United States, Italy and Spain. From T cells, B-cell-depleted T cells, or PBMCs came the material, which was cDNA or gDNA.

As originally analysed: Researchers report that nucleated cell counts were estimated from reference gene primer amplification. The protocol was immunoSEQ multiplex PCR, while the TCRdb copy is restricted to in-frame clones and leaves out a portion. The V and J calls and the clone size are those of that table, but D and trimming were determined from the DNA. The sample shows roughly 67,000 clones, 65% to 90% of them seen only once. The receptor was isolated from a man in his fifties or sixties with acute or convalescent COVID-19. The sequenced sample consisted of peripheral blood.

The CDR3 loop reads CASSWGQSPSEQYF. CDR3 in DNA: TGTGCCAGCAGCTGGGGACAGAGCCCATCCGAGCAGTACTTC. The V call is TRBV5-4, the J call TRBJ2-7, with TRBD1 identical over 7 bases. The CDR3 has 14 amino acids. The germline CDR1 and CDR2 sequences are SGHNT and YYREEE (reference sequence). J lost 6 bases, V lost 3 bases, and 9 bases had no gene match.